Below, 3 T cell receptor beta chains from the same sample are listed, as sequenced in a study of cytomegalovirus exposure and HLA in healthy donors. The PCR ran on 60 Vbeta and 13 Jbeta primers. The protocol was immunoSEQ multiplex PCR, while the TCRdb copy is restricted to in-frame clones and leaves out a portion. The sample records under 200,000 clones, 87% being singletons. The sequenced sample consisted of PBMCs. The source of these receptors is a woman in her twenties or thirties in good health and CMV-seronegative.

The chain recombines TRBV27 with TRBJ2-1; 9 nucleotides agree with TRBD2. This CDR3 is 15 amino acids long. Per the germline V gene, CDR1 is MNHEY and CDR2 is SMNVEV (reference sequence). Trimming removed 3 bases from V and 7 bases from J; junction bases left unmatched: 7. The CDR3 region is CASSFRLAEPNEQFF. CDR3 sequence (DNA): TGTGCCAGCAGTTTTCGACTAGCGGAGCCTAATGAGCAGTTCTTC.

The genes are TRBV10-3 and TRBJ2-7; D is undetermined. Germline V lookup: CDR1 ENHRY, CDR2 SYGVKD. V gave up 2 bases and J gave up 0 bases, with 8 bases separating them. The CDR3 totals 14 residues. The CDR3 region is CAISELRTSYEQYF. The DNA of the CDR3 is TGTGCCATCAGTGAGCTAAGAACCTCCTACGAGCAGTACTTC.

This chain uses TRBV9 with TRBJ2-2, with a tentative D call TRBD1 (6 bases). Trimming cost V 7 bases and J 4 bases, with 17 bases left between them. The CDR3 totals 15 residues. CDR1 is SGDLS and CDR2 is YYNGEE in the germline V gene. CDR3 amino acids: CASAVGRGPTGELFF. CDR3 nucleotides: TGTGCCAGCGCCGTGGGCAGGGGACCCACCGGGGAGCTGTTTTTT.